This T cell receptor beta chain was recovered during a study of sequential checkpoint blockade in melanoma. Overall study context: Both treatment sequences were followed by maintenance nivolumab.

Here immunoSEQ multiplex PCR was the method, and the copy in TCRdb shows in-frame clones only, minus some. The data show over 15,000 clones, approximately 69% seen once. Treatment meaning: randomized to nivolumab then ipilimumab (arm A) or the reverse (arm B). PBMC sorting kept live CD3+CD8+ cells without CD19 or CD56. In germline, CDR1 is SGHNT, CDR2 YENEEA. The CDR3 covers 16 residues. The V and J ends lost 4 bases and 0 bases respectively, with 13 bases between them. The sequence derives from a human donor with melanoma. The source was CD8+ T cells sorted from blood (inferred from file names), collected from a patient given nivolumab and ipilimumab in sequence. The gene calls are TRBV11-3 and TRBJ2-1, with a weak D call TRBD2 (6 bases). The CDR3 here is CASSSRDGGSYNEQFF. In DNA form, the CDR3 reads TGTGCCAGCAGCTCCCGGGACGGGGGCTCCTACAATGAGCAGTTCTTC.